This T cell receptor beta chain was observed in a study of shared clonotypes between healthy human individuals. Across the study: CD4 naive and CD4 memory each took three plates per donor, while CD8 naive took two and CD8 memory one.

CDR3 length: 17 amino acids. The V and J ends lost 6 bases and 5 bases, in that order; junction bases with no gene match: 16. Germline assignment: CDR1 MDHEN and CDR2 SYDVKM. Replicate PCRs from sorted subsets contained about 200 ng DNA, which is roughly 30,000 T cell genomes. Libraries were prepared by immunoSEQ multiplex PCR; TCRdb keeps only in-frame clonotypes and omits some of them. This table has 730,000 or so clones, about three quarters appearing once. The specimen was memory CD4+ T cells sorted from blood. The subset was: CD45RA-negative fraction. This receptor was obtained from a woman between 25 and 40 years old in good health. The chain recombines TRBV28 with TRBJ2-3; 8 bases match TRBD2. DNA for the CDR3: TGTGCCAGCAGCCTTCACACTAGCGGATCGCTTGGAGATACGCAGTATTTT. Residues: CASSLHTSGSLGDTQYF. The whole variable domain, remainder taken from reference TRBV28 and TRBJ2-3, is DVKVTQSSRYLVKRTGEKVFLECVQDMDHENMFWYRQDPGLGLRLIYFSYDVKMKEKGDIPEGYSVSREKKERFSLILESASTNQTSMYLCASSLHTSGSLGDTQYFGPGTRLTVL.